These 22 T cell receptor beta chains originate from one sample sequenced in a study of blood T cell repertoires in COVID-19. Clones were sequenced by immunoSEQ multiplex PCR, and TCRdb holds only the in-frame ones, with some missing. The sample lists around 110,000 clones, about four fifths occurring once. Sequenced material: peripheral blood. The receptors were sampled from a human donor in a cohort sampled during active COVID-19.

Remarks on this clone: An end of the junction does not agree with germline; a read error may underlie this. The V and J genes are TRBV9 and TRBJ2-7, with a possible D match to TRBD2 (6 bases). The CDR3 sequence is 13 residues long. Germline CDR1 is SGDLS and CDR2 is YYNGEE. CDR3 in amino acids: CASSVGDSHEQYF. The CDR3 nucleotides read TGTGCCAGCAGCGTAGGGGACTCCCACGAGCAGTACTTC.

The chain uses TRBV7-2 and TRBJ2-7; TRBD2 matches 9 bases. Trimming cost V 0 bases and J 4 bases; bases outside gene matches: 10. The CDR3 totals 17 residues. Per the germline V gene, CDR1 is SGHTA and CDR2 is FQGNSA. CDR3 bases: TGTGCCAGCAGCTTAGCTACGGGACTAGCAGCCCCTTACGAGCAGTACTTC. Its protein is CASSLATGLAAPYEQYF.

There are a few counts of this clone. The chain is built from TRBV28 and TRBJ1-2; D is ambiguous. This CDR3 has 13 residues. The V and J ends lost 6 bases and 5 bases respectively, with 13 bases between them. Germline V gene data show CDR1 as MDHEN and CDR2 as SYDVKM. The chain's CDR3 is CASSPGGPYGYTF. CDR3 sequence (DNA): TGTGCCAGCAGCCCTGGAGGCCCGTATGGCTACACCTTC.

The chain combines TRBV25-1 with TRBJ1-5, with 7 bases identical to TRBD1. CDR3 length: 14 residues. CDR1 is MGHDK and CDR2 is SYGVNS in the germline V gene. Unmatched junction bases numbered 9, after V lost 6 bases and J lost 7 bases. This CDR3 reads CASSRTGPRQPQHF. The DNA of the CDR3 is TGTGCCAGCAGCCGGACAGGCCCCAGGCAGCCCCAGCATTTT.

V and J are TRBV7-8 and TRBJ2-2, with TRBD2 identical over 12 bases. This CDR3 has 18 amino acids. Germline V lookup: CDR1 SGHVS, CDR2 FQNEAQ. The V segment lost 4 bases and the J segment 7 bases; nucleotides outside the gene matches: 13. The CDR3 region is CASSSRTGTSGFSGELFF. The DNA of the CDR3 is TGTGCCAGCAGCTCCCGCACCGGGACTAGCGGGTTTAGCGGGGAGCTGTTTTTT.

This chain joins TRBV19 and TRBJ2-5; 9 nucleotides line up with TRBD1. Germline V gives CDR1 LNHDA, CDR2 SQIVND (reference sequence). The CDR3 covers 16 residues. Trimming cost V 6 bases and J 5 bases; bases outside gene matches: 13. As DNA, the CDR3 is TGTGCCAGTAGCACCGCCGGGGGACAGGGTCTGGAGACCCAGTACTTC. The encoded protein is CASSTAGGQGLETQYF.

This clone was counted once. The rearrangement joins TRBV14 to TRBJ2-1; 10 bases are shared with TRBD2. Germline CDR1 reads SGHDN; CDR2 reads FVKESK. The CDR3 has 17 residues. The V gene end was trimmed by 4 bases and the J gene end by 1 base; junction bases not matched to a gene: 7. The CDR3 region has the DNA TGTGCCAGCAGCCCCTATCTAGCGGGAGCTTCCTACAATGAGCAGTTCTTC. It specifies CASSPYLAGASYNEQFF.

The V and J genes are TRBV28 and TRBJ2-7, with 8 bases aligning to TRBD1. The V gene's germline CDR1 is MDHEN and CDR2 SYDVKM. The CDR3 sequence is 15 residues long. Germline trimming cut 2 bases from V and 4 bases from J; bases unmatched to any gene: 7. The CDR3 here is CASSLMGQASYEQYF. In DNA form, the CDR3 reads TGTGCCAGCAGTTTAATGGGACAGGCATCGTACGAGCAGTACTTC. The whole variable domain, filled in from reference TRBV28 and TRBJ2-7, reads DVKVTQSSRYLVKRTGEKVFLECVQDMDHENMFWYRQDPGLGLRLIYFSYDVKMKEKGDIPEGYSVSREKKERFSLILESASTNQTSMYLCASSLMGQASYEQYFGPGTRLTVT.

This chain uses TRBV11-3 with TRBJ2-2; 9 bases map to TRBD1. The germline V gene encodes CDR1 SGHNT and CDR2 YENEEA. The CDR3 has 15 residues. V was pared by 5 bases and J by 3 bases, with 4 bases of the junction left unmatched. CDR3 coding DNA: TGTGCCAGCAGCCCGGGACAGGGTGACACCGGGGAGCTGTTTTTT. Residues: CASSPGQGDTGELFF. Full variable domain (missing parts from reference TRBV11-3 and TRBJ2-2): EAGVVQSPRYKIIEKKQPVAFWCNPISGHNTLYWYLQNLGQGPELLIRYENEEAVDDSQLPKDRFSAERLKGVDSTLKIQPAELGDSAVYLCASSPGQGDTGELFFGEGSRLTVL.

V is TRBV7-9 and J is TRBJ2-5; 8 bases map to TRBD1. The V gene end was trimmed by 0 bases and the J gene end by 5 bases; junction bases not matched to a gene: 5. Germline CDR1 SEHNR, CDR2 FQNEAQ (reference sequence). CDR3 size: 15 residues. CDR3 nucleotide sequence: TGTGCCAGCAGCTTAGCGACAGGGGACGGGGAGACCCAGTACTTC. Translating gives CASSLATGDGETQYF.

J is TRBJ1-2 and V is TRBV7-2, with D perhaps matching TRBD1 (6 bases). From germline, CDR1 is SGHTA and CDR2 FQGNSA. The CDR3 totals 12 residues. The ends were cut back, 5 bases at V and 7 bases at J, with 11 bases in the middle. DNA of the CDR3: TGTGCCAGCAGCGCGACAGGTTCTGGCTACACCTTC. It specifies CASSATGSGYTF.

This clone showed up just a few times. V gene TRBV25-1 combines with J gene TRBJ2-7, with no clear D. CDR3 length: 13 amino acids. V was pared by 9 bases and J by 0 bases, with 12 bases between. In germline, CDR1 is MGHDK, CDR2 SYGVNS. The CDR3 DNA reads TGTGCCAGTCTACCGCAGGACTCCTACGAGCAGTACGTC. It encodes CASLPQDSYEQYV.

This clone came up once. V and J are TRBV11-2 and TRBJ2-2; D gene uncertain. The CDR3 spans 12 residues. Germline V CDR1 and CDR2: SGHAT, FQNNGV. V was pared by 6 bases and J by 5 bases, with 7 bases between. This CDR3 reads CASRRETGELFF. The CDR3 region has the DNA TGTGCCAGCAGGAGAGAGACCGGGGAGCTGTTTTTT.

This chain links TRBV7-6 with TRBJ2-1; 7 nucleotides agree with TRBD2. J lost 2 bases, V lost 5 bases, and 12 bases had no gene match. Germline loops: CDR1 SGHVS, CDR2 FNYEAQ. The CDR3 spans 17 residues. The CDR3: CASSAISGWDPYNEQFF. The CDR3 DNA follows: TGTGCCAGCAGCGCTATTAGCGGGTGGGACCCCTACAATGAGCAGTTCTTC.

This chain joins TRBV2 and TRBJ1-1; no clear D. CDR3 length: 13 residues. Germline V lookup: CDR1 SNHLY, CDR2 FYNNEI. Deletions cut 3 bases from V and 0 bases from J, with 5 bases between. The CDR3 is CASSDGMNTEAFF. The CDR3 nucleotides are TGTGCCAGCAGTGACGGGATGAACACTGAAGCTTTCTTT.

This clone was found once. The chain combines TRBV2 with TRBJ2-1, with 7 bases identical to TRBD2. The V gene's germline CDR1 is SNHLY and CDR2 FYNNEI. J was trimmed by 4 bases and V by 8 bases; bases with no gene match: 2. The CDR3 has 12 amino acids. CDR3 sequence: CASRGGYNEQFF. For the CDR3, the DNA is TGTGCCAGCCGCGGGGGATACAATGAGCAGTTCTTC.

The CDR3 protein is CASSPLQVNTEAFF. The CDR3 DNA reads as TGTGCCAGCAGCCCCTTACAAGTGAACACTGAAGCTTTCTTT. The chain joins TRBV3-1 (or the pseudogene TRBV3-2) to TRBJ1-1; D not resolved. The CDR3 runs to 14 residues. Germline CDR1 and CDR2: LGHDT and YNNKEL (reference sequence). The V end lost 4 bases, the J end lost 0 bases, and 9 bases lay between the germline ends.

This clone showed up just once. V gene TRBV3-1 (or the pseudogene TRBV3-2) combines with J gene TRBJ2-3; 8 nucleotides match TRBD2. The CDR3 runs 15 residues. With 0 bases clipped from V and 7 bases from J, the junction kept 6 bases outside the gene matches. Germline CDR1 and CDR2: LGHDT and YNNKEL (reference sequence). The CDR3 loop is CASSQDPTSVYTQYF. In nucleotides, the CDR3 is TGTGCCAGCAGCCAAGATCCGACTAGCGTATATACGCAGTATTTT.

The chain recombines TRBV7-9 with TRBJ1-3, with 7 bases aligning to TRBD1. CDR1 is SEHNR, CDR2 FQNEAQ, per germline (reference sequence). J gave up 8 bases and V 3 bases, and 7 bases lay outside the gene matches. This CDR3 region has 14 residues. The CDR3 spells CASSLKTGSDTIYF. The CDR3 region has the DNA TGTGCCAGCAGCTTGAAGACAGGGTCAGACACCATATATTTT. Using reference TRBV7-9 and TRBJ1-3 for the parts outside the CDR3, the full variable domain is DTGVSQNPRHKITKRGQNVTFRCDPISEHNRLYWYRQTLGQGPEFLTYFQNEAQLEKSRLLSDRFSAERPKGSFSTLEIQRTEQGDSAMYLCASSLKTGSDTIYFGEGSWLTVV.

The chain links TRBV5-1 to TRBJ2-1; 11 bases align to TRBD2. The germline V gene encodes CDR1 SGHRS and CDR2 YFSETQ. The CDR3 runs 15 residues. V shed 4 bases and J 3 bases; nucleotides not matched to a gene: 3. The CDR3 protein is CASSPGLADYNEQFF. The CDR3 nucleotides are TGCGCCAGCAGCCCGGGACTAGCGGACTACAATGAGCAGTTCTTC.

This chain connects TRBV7-2 to TRBJ2-3, with D hard to call. The CDR3 is made up of 13 amino acids. CDR1 is SGHTA and CDR2 is FQGNSA in the germline V gene. Trimming removed 5 bases from V and 6 bases from J, with 12 bases in between. CDR3 in DNA: TGTGCCAGCAGCGTCAGACTCGGGGATACGCAGTATTTT. Its protein product is CASSVRLGDTQYF.

This chain joins TRBV7-9 and TRBJ2-1; 8 bases map to TRBD2. V gave up 1 base and J gave up 1 base; unmatched junction bases: 3. CDR3 length equals 16 residues. Germline CDR1 reads SEHNR; CDR2 reads FQNEAQ (reference sequence). CDR3 nucleotide sequence: TGTGCCAGCAGCTTAGGCGGGAGGCCATCCTACAATGAGCAGTTCTTC. Translating it yields CASSLGGRPSYNEQFF.